Here is one TCR beta chain with its context. Antigen specificity is unknown. This entry is derived from a study of cytomegalovirus exposure and HLA in healthy donors. Across the study: There were over 350 genotyped donors. Of these, roughly 80% fell in the genetic ancestry cluster associated with self-reported Caucasian donors. Findings and limits, study-wide: For most TCR sequences rarity was the rule, although some public TCRs occurred in many donors. Investigators reported 150 to 200 TCR beta chains as tied to cytomegalovirus. Another analysis was done later, and it associated 17,000 or so TCR beta sequences with HLA alleles at 0.05 false discovery rate.

The germline V and J ends were trimmed by 6 bases and 8 bases, with 16 bases remaining between them. The length of the CDR3 is 12 residues. Germline V gene sequence: CDR1 SQVTM, CDR2 ANQGSEA. PCR employed 60 Vbeta and 13 Jbeta primers. The table came from immunoSEQ multiplex PCR; TCRdb's copy has only in-frame clones and leaves some out. This table holds over 100,000 clones, just under 70% found once. The rearrangement joins TRBV29-1 to TRBJ1-1; D is ambiguous. The sequence came from a woman in her seventies in good health and CMV-seropositive. Material for sequencing was PBMCs. The CDR3 DNA reads TGCAGCGTCGCGGACGGGGTTTGGGAAGCTTTCTTT. This codes for CSVADGVWEAFF.